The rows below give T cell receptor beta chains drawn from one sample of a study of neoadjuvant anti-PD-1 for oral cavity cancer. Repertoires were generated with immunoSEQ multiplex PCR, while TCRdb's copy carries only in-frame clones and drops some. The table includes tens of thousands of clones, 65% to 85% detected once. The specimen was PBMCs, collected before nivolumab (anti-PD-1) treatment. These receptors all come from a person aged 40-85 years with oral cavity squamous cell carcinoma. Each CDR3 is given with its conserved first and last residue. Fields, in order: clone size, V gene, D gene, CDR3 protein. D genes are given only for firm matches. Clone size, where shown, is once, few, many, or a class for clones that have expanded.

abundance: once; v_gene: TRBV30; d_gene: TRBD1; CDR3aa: CAWSGTGFFVNTEAFF
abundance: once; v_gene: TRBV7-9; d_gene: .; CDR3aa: CASSKPPEQGPKGYTF
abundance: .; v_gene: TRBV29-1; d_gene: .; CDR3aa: CSVADNRYEQYF
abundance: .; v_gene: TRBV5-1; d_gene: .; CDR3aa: CASSLAGRSGYTF
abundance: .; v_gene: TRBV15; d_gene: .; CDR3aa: CATSRVELVYTYNEQFF
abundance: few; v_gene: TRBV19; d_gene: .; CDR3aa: CASSTDTFGWYGYTF
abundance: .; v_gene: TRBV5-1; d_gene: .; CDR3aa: CASGLSGVIQETQYF
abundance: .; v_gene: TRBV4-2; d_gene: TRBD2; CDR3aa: CASSQGLASYNEQFF
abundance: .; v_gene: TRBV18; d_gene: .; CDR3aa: CASSRAGHATNEKLFF
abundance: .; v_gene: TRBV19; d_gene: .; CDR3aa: CASNAAGTEAFF
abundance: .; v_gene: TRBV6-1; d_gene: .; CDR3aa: CASSKGTQETQYF
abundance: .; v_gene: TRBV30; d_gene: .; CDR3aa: CALSRGRGYTEAFF
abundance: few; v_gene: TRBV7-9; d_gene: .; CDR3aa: CASSLWRSSYEQYF
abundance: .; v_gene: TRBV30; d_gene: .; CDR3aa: CAWSVPGLMETQYF
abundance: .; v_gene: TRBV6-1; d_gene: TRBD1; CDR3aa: CASSDVDRATDTQYF